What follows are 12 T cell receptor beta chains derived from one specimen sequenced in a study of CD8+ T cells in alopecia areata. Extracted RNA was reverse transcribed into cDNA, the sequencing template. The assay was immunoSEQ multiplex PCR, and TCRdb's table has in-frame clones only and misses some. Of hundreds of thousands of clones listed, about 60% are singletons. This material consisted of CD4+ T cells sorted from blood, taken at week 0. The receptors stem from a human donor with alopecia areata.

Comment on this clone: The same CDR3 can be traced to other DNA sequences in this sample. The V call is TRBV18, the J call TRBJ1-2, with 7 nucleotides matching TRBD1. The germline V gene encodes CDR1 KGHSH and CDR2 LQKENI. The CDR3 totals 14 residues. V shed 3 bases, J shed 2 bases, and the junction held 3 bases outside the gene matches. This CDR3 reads CASSPQGQNYGYTF. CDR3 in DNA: TGTGCCAGCTCACCCCAGGGACAGAACTATGGCTACACCTTC. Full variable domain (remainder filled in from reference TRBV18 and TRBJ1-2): NAGVMQNPRHLVRRRGQEARLRCSPMKGHSHVYWYRQLPEEGLKFMVYLQKENIIDESGMPKERFSAEFPKEGPSILRIQQVVRGDSAAYFCASSPQGQNYGYTFGSGTRLTVV.

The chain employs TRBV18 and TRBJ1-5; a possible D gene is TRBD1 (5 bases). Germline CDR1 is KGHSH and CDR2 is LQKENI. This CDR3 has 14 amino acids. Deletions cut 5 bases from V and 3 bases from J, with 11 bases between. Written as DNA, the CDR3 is TGTGCCAGCTCATACGGGGGATTCAATCAGCCCCAGCATTTT. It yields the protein CASSYGGFNQPQHF.

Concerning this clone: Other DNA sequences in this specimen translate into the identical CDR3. The CDR3: CASSLGGNEQFF. Written as DNA, the CDR3 is TGTGCCAGCAGCTTAGGGGGCAATGAGCAGTTCTTC. The chain combines TRBV6-5 with TRBJ2-1; tentatively, D is TRBD1 (6 bases). Deletions cut 6 bases from V and 6 bases from J, with 9 bases between. CDR3 length: 12 amino acids. Per the germline V gene, CDR1 is MNHEY and CDR2 is SVGAGI.

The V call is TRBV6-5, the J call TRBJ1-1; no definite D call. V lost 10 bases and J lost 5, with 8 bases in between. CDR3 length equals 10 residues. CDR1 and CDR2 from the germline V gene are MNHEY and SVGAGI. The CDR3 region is CATFRTEAFF. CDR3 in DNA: TGTGCCACCTTCAGGACTGAAGCTTTCTTT.

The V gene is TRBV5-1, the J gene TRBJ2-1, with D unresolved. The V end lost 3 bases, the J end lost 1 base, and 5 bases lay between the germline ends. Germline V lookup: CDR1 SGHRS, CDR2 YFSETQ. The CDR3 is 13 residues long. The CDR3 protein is CASSWQSYNEQFF. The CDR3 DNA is TGCGCCAGCAGCTGGCAATCCTACAATGAGCAGTTCTTC. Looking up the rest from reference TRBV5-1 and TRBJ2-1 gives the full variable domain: KAGVTQTPRYLIKTRGQQVTLSCSPISGHRSVSWYQQTPGQGLQFLFEYFSETQRNKGNFPGRFSGRQFSNSRSEMNVSTLELGDSALYLCASSWQSYNEQFFGPGTRLTVL.

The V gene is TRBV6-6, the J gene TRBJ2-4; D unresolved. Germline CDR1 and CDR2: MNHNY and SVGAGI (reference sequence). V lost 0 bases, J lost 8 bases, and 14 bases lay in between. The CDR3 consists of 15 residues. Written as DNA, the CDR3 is TGTGCCAGCAGTTACTCTAGGTCTCCCCGCGACATTCAGTACTTC. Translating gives CASSYSRSPRDIQYF.

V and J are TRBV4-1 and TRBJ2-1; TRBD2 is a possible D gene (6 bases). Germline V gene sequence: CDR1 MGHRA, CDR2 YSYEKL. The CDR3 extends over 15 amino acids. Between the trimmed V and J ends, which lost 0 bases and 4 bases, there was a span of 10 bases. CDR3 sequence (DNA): TGCGCCAGCAGCCAAGATCGGCGGGGATACAATGAGCAGTTCTTC. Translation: CASSQDRRGYNEQFF.

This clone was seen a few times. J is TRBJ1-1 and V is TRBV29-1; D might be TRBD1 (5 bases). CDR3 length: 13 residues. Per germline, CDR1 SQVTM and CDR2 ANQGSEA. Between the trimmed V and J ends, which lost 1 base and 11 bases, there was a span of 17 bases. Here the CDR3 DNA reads TGCAGCGTTGAAGTCGTGACCTACAGGAGGGCTTTCTTT. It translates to CSVEVVTYRRAFF.

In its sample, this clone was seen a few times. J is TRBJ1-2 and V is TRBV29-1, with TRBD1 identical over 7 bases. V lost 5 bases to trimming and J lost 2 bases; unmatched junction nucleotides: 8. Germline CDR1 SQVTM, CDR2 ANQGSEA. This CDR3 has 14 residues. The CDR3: CSVSSLTGNYGYTF. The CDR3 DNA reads TGCAGCGTTTCCTCGCTGACAGGGAACTATGGCTACACCTTC.

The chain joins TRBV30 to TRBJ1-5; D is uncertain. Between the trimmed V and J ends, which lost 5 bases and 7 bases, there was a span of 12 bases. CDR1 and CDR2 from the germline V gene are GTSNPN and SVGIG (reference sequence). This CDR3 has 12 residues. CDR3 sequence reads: CAWDEGSQPQHF. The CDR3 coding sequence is TGTGCCTGGGACGAGGGAAGCCAGCCCCAGCATTTT.

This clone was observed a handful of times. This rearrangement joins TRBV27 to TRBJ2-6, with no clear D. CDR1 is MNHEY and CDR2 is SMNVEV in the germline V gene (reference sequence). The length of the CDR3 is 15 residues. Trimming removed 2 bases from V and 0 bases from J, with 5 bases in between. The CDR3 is CASSLGVSGANVLTF. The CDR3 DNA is TGTGCCAGCAGTTTAGGGGTCTCTGGGGCCAACGTCCTGACTTTC. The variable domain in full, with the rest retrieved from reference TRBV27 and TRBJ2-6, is EAQVTQNPRYLITVTGKKLTVTCSQNMNHEYMSWYRQDPGLGLRQIYYSMNVEVTDKGDVPEGYKVSRKEKRNFPLILESPSPNQTSLYFCASSLGVSGANVLTFGAGSRLTVL.

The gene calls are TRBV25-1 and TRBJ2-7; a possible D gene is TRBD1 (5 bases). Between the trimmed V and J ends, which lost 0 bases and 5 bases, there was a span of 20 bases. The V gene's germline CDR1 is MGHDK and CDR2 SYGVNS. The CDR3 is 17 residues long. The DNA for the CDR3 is TGTGCCAGCAGTGAATATAGTAGGGCAGGGCTTCTGCACGAGCAGTACTTC. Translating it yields CASSEYSRAGLLHEQYF.